This T cell receptor (beta chain) was identified during a study of control samples from healthy donors and cancer patients. Only in-frame clones appear in the TCRdb table, and some are missing; sequencing was by immunoSEQ multiplex PCR. The table has roughly 30,000 clones, 70% to 90% seen once; the top ten hold around 3.6%. The CDR3 is 14 amino acids. The V gene's germline CDR1 is SGHDT and CDR2 YYEEEE. V shed 6 bases and J shed 4 bases, with 14 bases lying between them. The sequence was obtained from a female donor with melanoma. Sequenced material: formalin-fixed, paraffin-embedded tissue. This rearrangement joins TRBV5-6 to TRBJ2-1, with D hard to call. CDR3 amino acids: CASILGPYYNEQFF. Here the CDR3 DNA reads TGTGCCAGCATACTTGGACCCTATTACAATGAGCAGTTCTTC.